Listed here are 9 T cell receptor beta chains from one sample, sequenced in a study of blood T cell repertoires in COVID-19. Some clones are missing from TCRdb's copy, which holds only in-frame ones; the method was immunoSEQ multiplex PCR. The data show about 500,000 clones, roughly nine tenths seen once. The sample was peripheral blood. Receptors were obtained from a woman aged 45 to 65 with COVID-19, enrolled during active disease.

The V gene is TRBV11-3, the J gene TRBJ2-1; maybe TRBD2 (6 bases). The CDR3 has 16 residues. The germline gives CDR1 SGHNT, CDR2 YENEEA. Trimming took 1 base from V and 1 from J, leaving 11 bases between them. CDR3 sequence (DNA): TGTGCCAGCAGCTTAGTGTCCGGGGGTTCCTACAATGAGCAGTTCTTC. Its protein is CASSLVSGGSYNEQFF.

Only one count was recorded for this clone. The genes are TRBV6-5 and TRBJ1-4; TRBD1 matches at 7 bases. The ends lost 5 bases at V and 4 bases at J; junction bases unmatched: 7. The CDR3 runs 15 residues. CDR1 MNHEY and CDR2 SVGAGI come from the germline V gene. CDR3 region: CASSLGQALNEKLFF. CDR3 nucleotides: TGTGCCAGCAGTCTAGGACAGGCACTTAATGAAAAACTGTTTTTT.

The count of this clone is one. This sequence joins TRBV3-1 (or the pseudogene TRBV3-2) and TRBJ2-2; maybe TRBD1 (5 bases). Looked up from germline, CDR1 is LGHDT and CDR2 is YNNKEL (reference sequence). The CDR3 consists of 14 residues. V lost 4 bases and J lost 7, with 13 bases in between. The CDR3 loop is CASSPQTAGGELFF. The CDR3 coding sequence is TGTGCCAGCAGCCCGCAGACAGCAGGCGGGGAGCTGTTTTTT.

Only a few counts were recorded for this clone. The V call is TRBV4-2, the J call TRBJ1-1; D is ambiguous. The V gene's germline CDR1 is LGHNA and CDR2 YNFKEQ. This CDR3 is built from 16 residues. V was cut by 0 bases and J by 6 bases, with 17 bases left in between. CDR3: CASSQDQEGNWPEAFF. CDR3 nucleotides: TGTGCCAGCAGCCAAGATCAGGAGGGTAACTGGCCTGAAGCTTTCTTT.

The gene calls are TRBV6-6 and TRBJ1-6; D perhaps matches TRBD1 (5 bases). The CDR3 is 13 amino acids. Trimming shortened V by 6 bases and J by 10 bases, and 13 bases separated the two germline ends. The V gene's germline CDR1 is MNHNY and CDR2 SVGAGI (reference sequence). The chain's CDR3 is CASSEVGESPLHF. The CDR3 coding sequence is TGTGCCAGCAGCGAGGTAGGGGAATCACCCCTCCACTTT.

The rearrangement links TRBV5-1 to TRBJ1-1; D ambiguous. V gave up 2 bases and J gave up 11 bases, with 13 bases separating them. Germline lookup yields CDR1 SGHRS and CDR2 YFSETQ. The CDR3 sequence is 12 residues long. CDR3 DNA: TGCGCCAGCAGCTTAGGAGGGAGTTCGGCTTTCTTT. Its protein is CASSLGGSSAFF.

The chain couples TRBV27 to TRBJ1-2; D may be TRBD1 (6 bases). Germline assignment: CDR1 MNHEY and CDR2 SMNVEV (reference sequence). This CDR3 is built from 18 residues. V lost 4 bases and J 4 bases, leaving 25 bases between the germline ends. The CDR3 DNA follows: TGTGCCAGCAGTTCCTCTTCTCGGGGCTTACAGGGTCTCTATGGCTACACCTTC. Its translation is CASSSSSRGLQGLYGYTF.

This chain uses TRBV18 with TRBJ1-1, with D uncertain. Deletions cut 2 bases from V and 0 bases from J, with 7 bases between. This CDR3 region has 14 residues. Germline-derived CDR1 and CDR2 are KGHSH and LQKENI. CDR3 in amino acids: CASSPVYLNTEAFF. The CDR3, as DNA: TGTGCCAGCTCACCAGTATACTTGAACACTGAAGCTTTCTTT.

The chain carries TRBV25-1 and TRBJ2-7; possible D gene TRBD2, 6 bases. V gave up 2 bases and J gave up 6 bases, with 14 bases separating them. The germline CDR1 and CDR2 sequences are MGHDK and SYGVNS. This CDR3 comprises 14 residues. CDR3 sequence reads: CASSELRVGGEQYF. The CDR3 nucleotides are TGTGCCAGCAGTGAACTGAGGGTGGGGGGCGAGCAGTACTTC.